The 25 T cell receptor beta chains given below trace back to one sample, sequenced in a study of graft-versus-host responses after intestinal transplantation. These TCRs' antigens remain unknown. Assay used: immunoSEQ multiplex PCR; TCRdb lists only in-frame clones, some missing. The profile shows fewer than 85,000 clones, approximately 94% of them singletons. The sequenced sample was unstimulated CD8+ T cells sorted from spleen or lymph node cells, obtained before intestinal transplant. The receptors were sampled from a human donor who received an intestinal transplant.

This chain connects TRBV19 to TRBJ1-1; D gene unclear. Per the germline V gene, CDR1 is LNHDA and CDR2 is SQIVND (reference sequence). The CDR3 runs to 11 residues. V lost 7 bases, J lost 1 base, and 4 bases lay in between. CDR3 residues: CASIRNTEAFF. In DNA form, the CDR3 reads TGTGCCAGTATAAGGAACACTGAAGCTTTCTTT.

In its sample, this clone was seen a few times. The rearrangement links TRBV10-1 to TRBJ2-2; 8 bases align to TRBD1. Germline V lookup: CDR1 WNHNN, CDR2 SYGVQD (reference sequence). V was clipped by 2 bases and J by 4 bases; unmatched bases: 0. The CDR3 totals 14 residues. CDR3 bases: TGCGCCAGCAGTGAGACAGGGGGCACCGGGGAGCTGTTTTTT. Its translation is CASSETGGTGELFF.

The genes are TRBV27 and TRBJ1-1; unclear D gene. The V and J ends lost 5 bases and 1 base respectively, with 11 bases between them. CDR3 length: 14 amino acids. In germline, CDR1 is MNHEY, CDR2 SMNVEV (reference sequence). CDR3 coding DNA: TGTGCCAGCAGTGACGGAATAAAGAACACTGAAGCTTTCTTT. Translation: CASSDGIKNTEAFF.

The chain recombines TRBV7-9 with TRBJ1-2, with 7 bases lining up with TRBD1. Per the germline V gene, CDR1 is SEHNR and CDR2 is FQNEAQ (reference sequence). The J segment lost 10 bases and the V segment lost 0 bases, leaving 8 bases of the junction unmatched. The CDR3 has 14 residues. For the CDR3, the DNA is TGTGCCAGCAGCTTAGCCCTTCCCGGGACAGACTACACCTTC. Translating gives CASSLALPGTDYTF.

The V and J genes are TRBV5-1 and TRBJ1-2, with unresolved D. This CDR3 spans 13 amino acids. V lost 1 base and J 3 bases, leaving 7 bases between the germline ends. Germline lookup yields CDR1 SGHRS and CDR2 YFSETQ. As DNA, the CDR3 is TGCGCCAGCAGCTTGAACAGAGACTATGGCTACACCTTC. Translated, it gives CASSLNRDYGYTF.

The chain is built from TRBV9 and TRBJ1-3; the D gene is possibly TRBD1 (6 bases). Trimming left V 3 bases short and J 2 bases short, with 15 bases between. Germline V gene data show CDR1 as SGDLS and CDR2 as YYNGEE. This CDR3 is built from 16 residues. The CDR3 reads CASSENREIAGNTIYF. The CDR3 bases are TGTGCCAGCAGCGAGAACAGGGAGATTGCTGGAAACACCATATATTTT.

The rearrangement links TRBV15 to TRBJ2-1; D uncertain. V was shortened by 5 bases and J by 0 bases, with 11 bases between the two germline ends. The CDR3 has 15 amino acids. In germline, CDR1 is LNHNV, CDR2 YYDKDF (reference sequence). The DNA for the CDR3 is TGTGCCACCAGCCCTCGAGTCCTCTCCTACAATGAGCAGTTCTTC. As protein: CATSPRVLSYNEQFF.

The chain recombines TRBV7-9 with TRBJ2-1; D unresolved. The CDR3 has 12 residues. V was shortened by 8 bases and J by 4 bases, with 9 bases between the two germline ends. Germline lookup yields CDR1 SEHNR and CDR2 FQNEAQ (reference sequence). The CDR3, as DNA: TGTGCCAGCCCTGATGGTTACAATGAGCAGTTCTTC. This translates into CASPDGYNEQFF.

The rearrangement joins TRBV4-2 to TRBJ1-6; 8 bases are a match to TRBD1. Germline CDR1 and CDR2: LGHNA and YNFKEQ. CDR3 size: 15 residues. The trim removed 0 bases at V and 8 bases at J, leaving 3 bases unmatched. CDR3 coding DNA: TGTGCCAGCAGCCAAGAAGGGACAGGTGATTCACCCCTCCACTTT. Residues: CASSQEGTGDSPLHF.

In its sample, this clone was seen once. The CDR3 nucleotides are TGTGCCAGCAGGGGGCAGGGAAATGAGCAGTTCTTC. This encodes CASRGQGNEQFF. This chain connects TRBV5-4 to TRBJ2-1; D might be TRBD1 (5 bases). The V end was cut by 5 bases, the J end by 7 bases, with 10 bases between. This CDR3 region has 12 residues. The germline V gene has CDR1 SGHNT and CDR2 YYREEE (reference sequence).

This clone has only a few counts. The chain has TRBV27 and TRBJ1-2, with a tentative D call TRBD1 (6 bases). Germline CDR1 is MNHEY and CDR2 is SMNVEV (reference sequence). V was trimmed by 2 bases and J by 8 bases, leaving 15 bases between them. This CDR3 contains 14 residues. The CDR3 coding sequence is TGTGCCAGCAGTTTAGGTAGGGACACTCGGGGCTACACCTTC. It codes for CASSLGRDTRGYTF.

The rearrangement joins TRBV7-6 to TRBJ2-3, with TRBD2 identical over 10 bases. Germline V gene lookup returns CDR1 SGHVS and CDR2 FNYEAQ. The CDR3 spans 15 residues. With V trimmed by 3 bases and J by 3 bases, 3 bases remained unmatched. In DNA form, the CDR3 reads TGTGCCAGCAGCTTGCTAGCGGGAGAAACAGATACGCAGTATTTT. Its translation: CASSLLAGETDTQYF.

The V and J genes are TRBV6-5 and TRBJ2-3, with 8 bases matching TRBD2. The V gene's germline CDR1 is MNHEY and CDR2 SVGAGI. V shed 3 bases, J shed 5 bases, and the junction held 10 bases outside the gene matches. The CDR3 spans 16 residues. CDR3 sequence (DNA): TGTGCCAGCAGTTATTTGGCGGGAGGTCGGGTAGATACGCAGTATTTT. Protein sequence: CASSYLAGGRVDTQYF.

This clone has just a few counts. J is TRBJ1-1 and V is TRBV4-1; D call uncertain. Germline V gene sequence: CDR1 MGHRA, CDR2 YSYEKL. V shed 0 bases and J shed 0 bases, with 17 bases lying between them. This CDR3 spans 18 amino acids. CDR3 in amino acids: CASSQEGTALPVNTEAFF. CDR3 DNA sequence: TGCGCCAGCAGCCAAGAAGGAACAGCACTGCCAGTGAACACTGAAGCTTTCTTT.

J is TRBJ2-7 and V is TRBV27; 10 nucleotides align to TRBD2. V shed 7 bases and J 0 bases; nucleotides not matched to a gene: 6. The CDR3 has 15 amino acids. Per germline, CDR1 MNHEY and CDR2 SMNVEV (reference sequence). This chain's CDR3 is CASIGPSGSSYEQYF. In DNA form, the CDR3 reads TGTGCCAGCATTGGTCCTAGCGGGAGCTCCTACGAGCAGTACTTC.

V and J are TRBV28 and TRBJ2-1; D gene ambiguous. The CDR3 extends over 15 amino acids. Trimming stripped 6 bases from V and 1 base from J, with 13 bases between. Germline V gene lookup returns CDR1 MDHEN and CDR2 SYDVKM. CDR3 DNA: TGTGCCAGCAGACCAGCCCCAAATTCCTACAATGAGCAGTTCTTC. Its protein product is CASRPAPNSYNEQFF.

V is TRBV19 and J is TRBJ1-3, with D uncertain. This CDR3 spans 13 amino acids. V lost 9 bases, J lost 2 bases, and 11 bases lay in between. Per the germline V gene, CDR1 is LNHDA and CDR2 is SQIVND (reference sequence). The CDR3 protein is CARRANPGNTIYF. In DNA form, the CDR3 reads TGTGCCAGGCGGGCTAACCCTGGAAACACCATATATTTT.

Only one count was recorded for this clone. The chain carries TRBV10-2 and TRBJ1-2; D unclear. V was pared by 0 bases and J by 6 bases, with 11 bases between. CDR1 WSHSY and CDR2 SAAADI come from the germline V gene. The CDR3 length is 14 residues. The CDR3 is CASSESSFLHGYTF. The CDR3, as DNA: TGCGCCAGCAGTGAGTCAAGTTTTCTTCATGGCTACACCTTC.

As to this clone: A junction boundary mismatches the germline segment, possibly from a read error. The rearrangement joins TRBV27 to TRBJ2-3; 10 nucleotides align to TRBD2. The CDR3 is 16 amino acids. CDR1 is MNHEY, CDR2 SMNVEV, per germline (reference sequence). The CDR3 here is CASSPIIAGGSDTQCF. The CDR3 DNA reads TGTGCCAGCAGTCCAATAATAGCGGGAGGTTCAGATACGCAGTGTTTT.

The J gene is TRBJ2-1, the V gene TRBV4-1; TRBD2 agrees at 7 bases. From germline, CDR1 is MGHRA and CDR2 YSYEKL. The CDR3 totals 15 residues. The ends lost 4 bases at V and 9 bases at J; junction bases unmatched: 12. The CDR3 is CASSLSGTGTIEQFF. The CDR3 nucleotides are TGCGCCAGCAGCCTGAGCGGGACCGGCACAATTGAGCAGTTCTTC.

The chain carries TRBV5-1 and TRBJ1-6; unclear D gene. The CDR3 length is 14 residues. CDR1 and CDR2 from the germline V gene are SGHRS and YFSETQ. Trimming shortened V by 7 bases and J by 8 bases, and 16 bases separated the two germline ends. CDR3 sequence (DNA): TGCGCCAGCCAGAGGCAGCCTGGCGATTCACCCCTCCACTTT. Protein product: CASQRQPGDSPLHF.

This clone appeared once. The chain has TRBV12-5 and TRBJ2-3; no definite D call. The germline CDR1 and CDR2 sequences are LGHNT and FRNRAP. V was cut by 6 bases and J by 10 bases, with 11 bases left in between. The CDR3 is made up of 11 amino acids. Here the CDR3 reads CASGDLGSQYF. CDR3 in DNA: TGTGCTAGTGGCGATTTGGGATCGCAGTATTTT.

The rearrangement uses TRBV19 and TRBJ2-3; D is possibly TRBD2 (6 bases). The CDR3 runs to 13 residues. The V and J ends lost 4 bases and 2 bases respectively, with 7 bases between them. Germline V gene data show CDR1 as LNHDA and CDR2 as SQIVND (reference sequence). The CDR3 bases are TGTGCCAGTAGTAGCGGGACCACAGATACGCAGTATTTT. Protein: CASSSGTTDTQYF.

The chain employs TRBV30 and TRBJ2-3, with D uncertain. Germline V lookup: CDR1 GTSNPN, CDR2 SVGIG (reference sequence). The CDR3 spans 13 residues. Trimming pared 3 bases from V and 0 bases from J, leaving 7 bases between. CDR3 in DNA: TGTGCCTGGAGCGCTGGTAGCACAGATACGCAGTATTTT. Translating it yields CAWSAGSTDTQYF.

This chain uses TRBV9 with TRBJ2-7; TRBD1 aligns across 10 bases. Germline loops: CDR1 SGDLS, CDR2 YYNGEE. J lost 4 bases, V lost 7 bases, and 11 bases had no gene match. The CDR3 sequence is 15 residues long. The CDR3: CASSSSGTGVYEQYF. In nucleotides, the CDR3 is TGTGCCAGCTCCTCCTCCGGGACAGGGGTGTACGAGCAGTACTTC.